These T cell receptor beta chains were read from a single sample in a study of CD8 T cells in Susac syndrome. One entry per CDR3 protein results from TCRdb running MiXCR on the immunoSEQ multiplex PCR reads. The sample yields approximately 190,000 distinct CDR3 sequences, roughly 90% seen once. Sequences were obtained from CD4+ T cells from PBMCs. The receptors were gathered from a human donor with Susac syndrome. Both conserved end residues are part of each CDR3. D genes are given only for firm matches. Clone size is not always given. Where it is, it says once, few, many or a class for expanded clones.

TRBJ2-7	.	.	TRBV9	CASSGTDSYEQYF	TGTGCCAGCAGCGGAACCGATTCCTACGAGCAGTACTTC
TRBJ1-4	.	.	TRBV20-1	CSARDFSEARDTTNEKLFF	TGCAGTGCTAGAGATTTCAGTGAGGCCAGGGATACAACTAATGAAAAACTGTTTTTT
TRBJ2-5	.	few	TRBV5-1	CASSLVVAEGETQYF	TGCGCCAGCAGCTTGGTGGTAGCGGAGGGGGAGACCCAGTACTTC
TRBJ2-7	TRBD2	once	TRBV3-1	CASSQVLVSGTPYEQYF	TGTGCCAGCAGCCAAGTTTTGGTCAGCGGGACTCCCTACGAGCAGTACTTC
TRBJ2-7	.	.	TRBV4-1	CASSQAESSAYEQYF	TGCGCCAGCAGCCAGGCCGAATCTAGCGCCTACGAGCAGTACTTC
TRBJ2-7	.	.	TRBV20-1	CSAREPYEQYF	TGCAGTGCTAGAGAACCCTACGAGCAGTACTTC
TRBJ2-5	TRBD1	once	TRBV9	CASSVGATGEGETQYF	TGTGCCAGCAGCGTAGGGGCCACAGGGGAAGGAGAGACCCAGTACTTC
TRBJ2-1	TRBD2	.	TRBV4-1	CASSQVSIRGLAGGLQFF	TGCGCCAGCAGCCAAGTCTCTATTCGAGGGCTAGCGGGGGGGCTTCAGTTCTTC
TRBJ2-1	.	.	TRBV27	CADSVSYNEQFF	TGTGCAGATAGCGTCTCCTACAATGAGCAGTTCTTC
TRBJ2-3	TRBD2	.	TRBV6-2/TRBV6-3	CASSRLAFGTDTQYF	TGTGCCAGCAGCAGACTAGCGTTCGGCACAGATACGCAGTATTTT
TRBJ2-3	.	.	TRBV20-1	CSARWGSGADTQYF	TGCAGTGCTAGATGGGGTTCGGGCGCAGATACGCAGTATTTT
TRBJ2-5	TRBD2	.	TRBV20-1	CSARDPGTSGETQYF	TGCAGTGCTAGAGACCCCGGGACTAGCGGGGAGACCCAGTACTTC
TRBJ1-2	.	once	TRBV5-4	CASSLGRGEDYGYTF	TGTGCCAGCAGCTTGGGTAGGGGGGAAGACTATGGCTACACCTTC
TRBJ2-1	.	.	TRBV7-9	CASSVTGGEQFF	TGTGCCAGCAGCGTCACCGGGGGCGAGCAGTTCTTC
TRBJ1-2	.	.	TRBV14	CASSQARSGLDGYTF	TGTGCCAGCAGCCAAGCAAGGAGCGGTCTGGATGGCTACACCTTC
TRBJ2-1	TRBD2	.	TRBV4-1	CASSPHLQRGSYNEQFF	TGCGCCAGCAGTCCACATCTCCAGCGGGGTTCCTACAATGAGCAGTTCTTC
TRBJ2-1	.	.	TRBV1	CTSSQDLGASYNEQFF	TGCACCAGCAGCCAAGATCTAGGGGCGTCCTACAATGAGCAGTTCTTC
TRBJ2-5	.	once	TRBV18	CASSPLDRTVAQYF	TGTGCCAGCTCACCGCTGGACCGCACAGTGGCCCAGTACTTC
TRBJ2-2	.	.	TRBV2	CASNRLASSTGELFF	TGTGCCAGCAATCGGCTAGCTTCTAGCACCGGGGAGCTGTTTTTT
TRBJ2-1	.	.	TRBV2	CASIREAVSYNEQFF	TGTGCCAGCATCCGCGAGGCGGTCTCCTACAATGAGCAGTTCTTC
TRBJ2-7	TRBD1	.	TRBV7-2	CASSSSDRDSYEQYF	TGTGCCAGCAGCTCCTCGGACAGGGACTCCTACGAGCAGTACTTC
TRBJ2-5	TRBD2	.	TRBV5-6	CASSSLLAGVGKTQYF	TGTGCCAGCAGCTCGTTACTAGCGGGAGTCGGGAAGACCCAGTACTTC
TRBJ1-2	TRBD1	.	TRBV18	CASWPGQSYGYTF	TGTGCCAGCTGGCCGGGACAGTCCTATGGCTACACCTTC
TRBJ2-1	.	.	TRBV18	CASSPGQPIYNEQFF	TGTGCCAGCTCACCCGGACAGCCGATCTACAATGAGCAGTTCTTC
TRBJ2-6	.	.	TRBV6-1	CASRSGSGANVLTF	TGTGCCAGCAGATCGGGCTCTGGGGCCAACGTCCTGACTTTC
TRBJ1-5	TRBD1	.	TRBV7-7	CASSLDRDQPQHF	TGTGCTAGCAGCTTAGACAGGGATCAGCCCCAGCATTTT
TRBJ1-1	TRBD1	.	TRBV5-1	CASSLGTGGGTEAFF	TGCGCCAGCAGCTTGGGGACAGGGGGCGGAACTGAAGCTTTCTTT
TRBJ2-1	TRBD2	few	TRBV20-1	CSASLTSGSRNEQFF	TGCAGTGCTAGTCTAACTAGCGGGAGTCGAAATGAGCAGTTCTTC
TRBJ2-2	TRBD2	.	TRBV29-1	CSVEALAGAKSGTGELFF	TGCAGCGTTGAAGCACTAGCGGGAGCAAAGTCAGGCACCGGGGAGCTGTTTTTT
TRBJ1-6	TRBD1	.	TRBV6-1	CASSPRTGGFYYNSPLHF	TGTGCCAGCAGTCCCCGGACAGGGGGGTTCTACTATAATTCACCCCTCCACTTT
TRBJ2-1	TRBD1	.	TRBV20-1	CSARDMDRGFLGEQFF	TGCAGTGCTAGAGATATGGACAGGGGGTTTCTCGGTGAGCAGTTCTTC
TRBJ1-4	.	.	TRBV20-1	CSARDGNEKLFF	TGCAGTGCTAGGGACGGTAATGAAAAACTGTTTTTT
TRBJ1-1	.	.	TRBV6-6	CAITLTSTRNTEAFF	TGTGCCATCACACTCACCTCGACAAGGAACACTGAAGCTTTCTTT
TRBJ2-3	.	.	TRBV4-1	CASSQVRQGPDTQYF	TGCGCCAGCAGCCAAGTTCGGCAGGGCCCAGATACGCAGTATTTT
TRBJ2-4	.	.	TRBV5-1	CASSLDWGHIQYF	TGCGCCAGCAGCTTGGACTGGGGTCACATTCAGTACTTC
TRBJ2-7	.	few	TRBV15	CATSRARTAEYEQYF	TGTGCCACCAGCAGAGCAAGGACGGCTGAGTACGAGCAGTACTTC
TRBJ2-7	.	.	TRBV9	CASSVSPTGWQYF	TGTGCCAGCAGCGTAAGCCCCACGGGCTGGCAGTACTTC
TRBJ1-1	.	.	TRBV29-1	CSVLRNGEAFF	TGCAGCGTACTGCGGAACGGTGAAGCTTTCTTT
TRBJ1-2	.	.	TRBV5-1	CASGTGTNDGYTF	TGCGCCAGCGGTACAGGGACGAACGATGGCTACACCTTC
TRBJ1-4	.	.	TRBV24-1	CATSDGSSDEKLFF	TGTGCCACCAGTGATGGCTCTTCAGATGAAAAACTGTTTTTT
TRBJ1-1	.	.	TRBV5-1	CASSPLAGSNTEAFF	TGCGCCAGCAGCCCCCTGGCAGGCTCGAACACTGAAGCTTTCTTT
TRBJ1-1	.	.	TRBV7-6	CASSWKDKNTEAFF	TGTGCCAGCAGCTGGAAGGACAAAAACACTGAAGCTTTCTTT
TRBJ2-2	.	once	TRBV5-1	CASSPAGGVPGELFF	TGCGCCAGCAGCCCCGCCGGCGGGGTTCCCGGGGAGCTGTTTTTT
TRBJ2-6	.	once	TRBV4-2	CASSQAAGAQTGANVLTF	TGTGCCAGCAGCCAAGCCGCGGGGGCGCAGACTGGGGCCAACGTCCTGACTTTC
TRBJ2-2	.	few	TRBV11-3	CASSLENSGELFF	TGTGCCAGCAGCTTAGAGAATAGCGGGGAGCTGTTTTTT
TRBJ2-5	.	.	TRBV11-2	CASSIQETQYF	TGTGCCAGCAGCATCCAAGAGACCCAGTACTTC